This TCR beta chain comes out of a study of human T cells and chemical hapten exposure. Study details: A 2 cm by 2 cm inner upper arm patch received 2% DPC for sensitization.

Broader study findings: Expanded TCRs formed significantly more large CDR3 similarity clusters than controls.

The CDR3 is 14 amino acids. The germline V gene has CDR1 MDHEN and CDR2 SYDVKM. Indicated time point: patch test 1, 2 weeks after DPC sensitization. Treatment described: therapeutic diphenylcyclopropenone sensitization with weekly scalp DPC. Whole blood, unfractionated, served as the material for total RNA extraction. TCRdb redid the calling of the RACE reads with MiXCR, one entry per CDR3 protein. Here the sample spans 350,000 or so distinct CDR3 sequences, about 7% being singletons. This clonotype was seen at least ten times. Its antigen remains unknown. The sequencing used whole blood, collected in connection with sensitization to the hapten diphenylcyclopropenone (DPC). This receptor was obtained from a woman aged 18-30 years with alopecia areata. Some clones in this sample may be carry-over from other donors' samples. The V gene is TRBV28, the J gene TRBJ1-6; possible D gene TRBD1, 6 bases. CDR3 in amino acids: CAVRGSSYNSPLHF. CDR3 in DNA: TGTGCTGTTAGGGGGAGCTCCTATAATTCACCCCTCCACTTT. Together with reference TRBV28 and TRBJ1-6, the CDR3 gives the full variable domain: DVKVTQSSRYLVKRTGEKVFLECVQDMDHENMFWYRQDPGLGLRLIYFSYDVKMKEKGDIPEGYSVSREKKERFSLILESASTNQTSMYLCAVRGSSYNSPLHFGNGTRLTVT.